The 19 T cell receptor beta chains in this list originate from one sample, sequenced in a study of CD8 T cells in Susac syndrome. cDNA came from around 0.5 to 1 ug RNA primed by random hexamers. From the immunoSEQ multiplex PCR reads, TCRdb called clonotypes with MiXCR, one entry per CDR3 protein. Here the sample spans 150,000 to 200,000 distinct CDR3 sequences, 91% being singletons. The sample consisted of CD4+ T cells from PBMCs. The receptors derive from a human donor with Susac syndrome.

The rearrangement uses TRBV7-2 and TRBJ1-6, with no clear D. This CDR3 spans 14 amino acids. Germline V CDR1 and CDR2: SGHTA, FQGNSA. Between the trimmed V and J ends, which lost 7 bases and 7 bases, there was a span of 14 bases. CDR3 sequence reads: CASNFRPKNSPLHF. The CDR3 nucleotides read TGTGCCAGCAACTTTCGGCCGAAGAATTCACCCCTCCACTTT.

This sequence joins TRBV27 and TRBJ2-5; TRBD1 agrees at 11 bases. Per the germline V gene, CDR1 is MNHEY and CDR2 is SMNVEV (reference sequence). This CDR3 spans 14 amino acids. V lost 6 bases, J lost 1 base, and 1 base stayed unmatched. As DNA, the CDR3 is TGTGCCAGCAGGGACAGGGGGCCCCAAGAGACCCAGTACTTC. This codes for CASRDRGPQETQYF.

This clonotype was recorded once. The chain carries TRBV11-2 and TRBJ2-7; a possible D gene is TRBD2 (6 bases). Per the germline V gene, CDR1 is SGHAT and CDR2 is FQNNGV. The CDR3 loop spans 17 amino acids. V lost 2 bases and J lost 2, with 19 bases in between. The CDR3 protein is CASSLTAGGTAPYEQYF. In DNA, the CDR3 is TGTGCCAGCAGCTTAACGGCTGGGGGGACGGCACCCTACGAGCAGTACTTC.

J is TRBJ1-1 and V is TRBV2, with TRBD1 matching over 7 bases. CDR3 length: 13 amino acids. V shed 6 bases and J 8 bases; nucleotides not matched to a gene: 9. Germline loops: CDR1 SNHLY, CDR2 FYNNEI. The CDR3 is CASSEIKGAEAFF. The CDR3 region has the DNA TGTGCCAGCAGCGAAATTAAGGGGGCGGAAGCTTTCTTT. The full variable domain, completed using reference TRBV2 and TRBJ1-1, is EPEVTQTPSHQVTQMGQEVILRCVPISNHLYFYWYRQILGQKVEFLVSFYNNEISEKSEIFDDQFSVERPDGSNFTLKIRSTKLEDSAMYFCASSEIKGAEAFFGQGTRLTVV.

The chain is built from TRBV2 and TRBJ2-2; D not resolved. Germline lookup yields CDR1 SNHLY and CDR2 FYNNEI. The length of the CDR3 is 16 residues. Trimming cost V 1 base and J 0 bases, with 9 bases left between them. The CDR3 here is CASSEGSPANTGELFF. In DNA form, the CDR3 reads TGTGCCAGCAGTGAAGGGTCCCCCGCGAACACCGGGGAGCTGTTTTTT.

The chain couples TRBV9 to TRBJ2-2; D possibly corresponds to TRBD2 (5 bases). There are 14 residues in the CDR3. The ends were cut back, 2 bases at V and 1 base at J, with 6 bases in the middle. Germline V CDR1 and CDR2: SGDLS, YYNGEE. The CDR3 region has the DNA TGTGCCAGCAGCGTCCGGGGGAACACCGGGGAGCTGTTTTTT. It translates to CASSVRGNTGELFF. Full variable domain (outside the CDR3, taken from reference TRBV9 and TRBJ2-2): DSGVTQTPKHLITATGQRVTLRCSPRSGDLSVYWYQQSLDQGLQFLIQYYNGEERAKGNILERFSAQQFPDLHSELNLSSLELGDSALYFCASSVRGNTGELFFGEGSRLTVL.

The chain links TRBV5-4 to TRBJ2-3; D tentatively reads TRBD1 or TRBD2 (6 bases each). This CDR3 comprises 15 residues. Trimming cost V 4 bases and J 4 bases, with 16 bases left between them. Germline assignment: CDR1 SGHNT and CDR2 YYREEE (reference sequence). The CDR3 DNA reads as TGTGCCAGCAGCCCGGAGGGGGGAGTGGCAGATACGCAGTATTTT. Encoded protein: CASSPEGGVADTQYF.

The chain uses TRBV11-2 and TRBJ2-5, with D hard to call. The CDR3 consists of 12 residues. The germline V and J ends were trimmed by 0 bases and 5 bases, with 4 bases remaining between them. CDR1 is SGHAT and CDR2 is FQNNGV in the germline V gene. DNA for the CDR3: TGTGCCAGCAGCTTAGAAGTTGAGACCCAGTACTTC. Protein: CASSLEVETQYF.

The V gene is TRBV6-6, the J gene TRBJ1-1, with D hard to call. The V end was cut by 6 bases, the J end by 9 bases, with 11 bases between. This CDR3 has 11 amino acids. Germline V CDR1 and CDR2: MNHNY, SVGAGI (reference sequence). CDR3 sequence reads: CASSPEEKAFF. In nucleotides, the CDR3 is TGTGCCAGCAGCCCCGAGGAGAAAGCTTTCTTT.

The V and J genes are TRBV6-5 and TRBJ2-7; D call uncertain. This CDR3 has 11 residues. V dropped 6 bases and J dropped 3 bases, with 6 bases sitting between them. Per germline, CDR1 MNHEY and CDR2 SVGAGI. The chain's CDR3 is CASRINYEQYF. Here the CDR3 DNA reads TGTGCCAGCAGAATTAACTACGAGCAGTACTTC.

This chain uses TRBV19 with TRBJ1-2, with D uncertain. Trimming removed 2 bases from V and 5 bases from J, with 6 bases in between. CDR1 is LNHDA and CDR2 is SQIVND in the germline V gene (reference sequence). This CDR3 comprises 12 residues. For the CDR3, the DNA is TGTGCCAGTAGTATATTAGGGTATGGCTACACCTTC. It codes for CASSILGYGYTF.

The CDR3 DNA sequence: TGTGCCAGCACGTCTGTAGCTAGGGGTTCAAGGTCCGATACGCAGTATTTT. Residues: CASTSVARGSRSDTQYF. This rearrangement joins TRBV27 to TRBJ2-3; possible D gene TRBD1, 5 bases. V lost 7 bases to trimming and J lost 6 bases, with 26 bases between them. Germline V CDR1 and CDR2: MNHEY, SMNVEV (reference sequence). This CDR3 contains 17 residues.

CDR3 in DNA: TGTGCCAGCAGCGGCGTTCTCAATGAGCAGTTCTTC. It codes for CASSGVLNEQFF. V and J are TRBV25-1 and TRBJ2-1, with D unclear. Germline V gene lookup returns CDR1 MGHDK and CDR2 SYGVNS. CDR3 length equals 12 residues. V dropped 6 bases and J dropped 6 bases, with 9 bases sitting between them.

The chain uses TRBV5-1 and TRBJ2-1; D is ambiguous. Germline assignment: CDR1 SGHRS and CDR2 YFSETQ. Trimming shortened V by 2 bases and J by 0 bases, and 9 bases separated the two germline ends. This CDR3 has 15 amino acids. The CDR3 DNA follows: TGCGCCAGCAGCTTCCGCAGCGACTCCTACAATGAGCAGTTCTTC. It codes for CASSFRSDSYNEQFF. The full variable domain, in which reference TRBV5-1 and TRBJ2-1 provide the parts outside the CDR3, is KAGVTQTPRYLIKTRGQQVTLSCSPISGHRSVSWYQQTPGQGLQFLFEYFSETQRNKGNFPGRFSGRQFSNSRSEMNVSTLELGDSALYLCASSFRSDSYNEQFFGPGTRLTVL.

This chain connects TRBV30 to TRBJ2-5; 7 positions agree with TRBD2. V was pared by 0 bases and J by 4 bases, with 8 bases of the junction left unmatched. CDR3 length: 15 residues. Germline V CDR1 and CDR2: GTSNPN, SVGIG (reference sequence). CDR3 bases: TGTGCCTGGAGTGTCCCCGGACTAGGACGAGAGACCCAGTACTTC. Encoded protein: CAWSVPGLGRETQYF.

This clonotype has only a few counts. V usage is TRBV7-3 and J usage is TRBJ2-3, with 11 bases identical to TRBD1. Germline-derived CDR1 and CDR2 are SGHTA and FQGTGA. The CDR3 contains 14 residues. V shed 4 bases and J 4 bases; nucleotides not matched to a gene: 1. Here the CDR3 reads CASSSGQGADTQYF. CDR3 coding DNA: TGTGCCAGCAGCTCGGGACAGGGGGCAGATACGCAGTATTTT. Complete variable domain (other parts from reference TRBV7-3 and TRBJ2-3): GAGVSQTPSNKVTEKGKYVELRCDPISGHTALYWYRQSLGQGPEFLIYFQGTGAADDSGLPNDRFFAVRPEGSVSTLKIQRTERGDSAVYLCASSSGQGADTQYFGPGTRLTVL.

V is TRBV11-2 and J is TRBJ2-7; TRBD2 might be the D (7 bases). Deletions cut 5 bases from V and 3 bases from J, with 26 bases between. Per the germline V gene, CDR1 is SGHAT and CDR2 is FQNNGV. This CDR3 has 18 residues. CDR3 bases: TGTGCCAGCAGCCCCCTCGGGGGAGCGGGACACATAAACTACGAGCAGTACTTC. Translating it yields CASSPLGGAGHINYEQYF.

This sequence joins TRBV9 and TRBJ2-1, with 8 bases fitting TRBD1. With 4 bases clipped from V and 7 bases from J, the junction kept 7 bases outside the gene matches. This CDR3 has 14 residues. CDR1 and CDR2 from the germline V gene are SGDLS and YYNGEE. The CDR3 coding sequence is TGTGCCAGCAGCTTCGGACAGGGAGTAAATGAGCAGTTCTTC. Translating it yields CASSFGQGVNEQFF.

The V and J genes are TRBV9 and TRBJ2-2, with 12 positions matching TRBD2. V trimming: 0 bases; J trimming: 7 bases; junction bases outside the gene matches: 4. This CDR3 contains 16 residues. CDR1 and CDR2 (germline): SGDLS, YYNGEE. CDR3 nucleotides: TGTGCCAGCAGCGTAGGACTAGCGGGAGCTCTCGGGGAGCTGTTTTTT. It specifies CASSVGLAGALGELFF.